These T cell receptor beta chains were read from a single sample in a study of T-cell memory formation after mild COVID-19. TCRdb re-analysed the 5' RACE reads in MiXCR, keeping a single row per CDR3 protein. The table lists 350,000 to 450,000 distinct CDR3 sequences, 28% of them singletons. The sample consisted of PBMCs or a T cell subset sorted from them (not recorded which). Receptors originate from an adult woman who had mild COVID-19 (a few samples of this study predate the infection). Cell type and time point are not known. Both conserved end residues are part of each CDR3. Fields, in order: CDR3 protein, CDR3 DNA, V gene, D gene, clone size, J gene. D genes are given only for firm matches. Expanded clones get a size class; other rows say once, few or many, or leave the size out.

CDR3aa: CASSLARRDEQFF
CDR3nt: TGTGCCAGCAGTTTAGCGCGTCGAGATGAGCAGTTCTTC
v_gene: TRBV12-3/TRBV12-4
d_gene: -
abundance: -
j_gene: TRBJ2-1

CDR3aa: CASSLAAASGTDTQYF
CDR3nt: TGCGCCAGCAGCTTGGCCGCGGCTAGTGGCACAGATACGCAGTATTTT
v_gene: TRBV5-1
d_gene: -
abundance: few
j_gene: TRBJ2-3

CDR3aa: CASSPIAGGQGTDTQYF
CDR3nt: TGTGCCAGCAGCCCCATAGCGGGGGGCCAAGGGACAGATACGCAGTATTTT
v_gene: TRBV7-6
d_gene: TRBD2
abundance: -
j_gene: TRBJ2-3

CDR3aa: CASSPPAIPKTGYTF
CDR3nt: TGTGCCAGCTCACCACCGGCAATTCCTAAAACTGGCTACACCTTC
v_gene: TRBV18
d_gene: -
abundance: -
j_gene: TRBJ1-2

CDR3aa: CATSTSGSTHEQFF
CDR3nt: TGTGCCACCAGTACTAGCGGGAGTACCCATGAGCAGTTCTTC
v_gene: TRBV24-1
d_gene: TRBD2
abundance: few
j_gene: TRBJ2-1

CDR3aa: CASSRLTKASGFSNTGELFF
CDR3nt: TGTGCCAGCAGCCGCCTCACGAAGGCTAGCGGCTTTTCGAACACCGGGGAGCTGTTTTTT
v_gene: TRBV7-8
d_gene: TRBD2
abundance: -
j_gene: TRBJ2-2

CDR3aa: CSAVTDTQYF
CDR3nt: TGCAGTGCTGTTACAGATACGCAGTATTTT
v_gene: TRBV20-1
d_gene: -
abundance: once
j_gene: TRBJ2-3

CDR3aa: CSAIGGGFYTGELFF
CDR3nt: TGCAGTGCTATTGGCGGGGGGTTTTACACCGGGGAGCTGTTTTTT
v_gene: TRBV20-1
d_gene: TRBD2
abundance: many
j_gene: TRBJ2-2

CDR3aa: CATSVGQGKNTGELFF
CDR3nt: TGTGCCACCAGTGTCGGACAGGGAAAAAACACCGGGGAGCTGTTTTTT
v_gene: TRBV24-1
d_gene: TRBD1
abundance: -
j_gene: TRBJ2-2

CDR3aa: CSAVTSGRANNEQFF
CDR3nt: TGCAGCGCTGTGACTAGCGGGAGGGCCAACAATGAGCAGTTCTTC
v_gene: TRBV29-1
d_gene: TRBD2
abundance: -
j_gene: TRBJ2-1

CDR3aa: CSPYWIAGRGNEQFF
CDR3nt: TGCAGTCCGTACTGGATAGCTGGCAGAGGCAATGAGCAGTTCTTC
v_gene: TRBV20-1
d_gene: -
abundance: -
j_gene: TRBJ2-1

CDR3aa: CASRGLGSGNQPQHF
CDR3nt: TGTGCCAGCAGAGGCCTAGGTTCCGGCAATCAGCCCCAGCATTTT
v_gene: TRBV27
d_gene: -
abundance: -
j_gene: TRBJ1-5

CDR3aa: CASSSGTSGMYNEQFF
CDR3nt: TGTGCCAGCAGTAGCGGGACTAGCGGGATGTACAATGAGCAGTTCTTC
v_gene: TRBV6-5
d_gene: TRBD2
abundance: -
j_gene: TRBJ2-1

CDR3aa: CSAREDSNYGYTF
CDR3nt: TGCAGTGCTAGAGAGGACAGCAACTATGGCTACACCTTC
v_gene: TRBV20-1
d_gene: -
abundance: few
j_gene: TRBJ1-2

CDR3aa: CASSPTGSSPLHF
CDR3nt: TGTGCCAGCTCACCAACAGGGAGTTCACCCCTCCACTTT
v_gene: TRBV18
d_gene: -
abundance: -
j_gene: TRBJ1-6

CDR3aa: CASSAAGHNYGYTF
CDR3nt: TGTGCCAGCAGCGCAGCGGGCCATAACTATGGCTACACCTTC
v_gene: TRBV7-9
d_gene: -
abundance: -
j_gene: TRBJ1-2

CDR3aa: CASSWGQPYAEAFF
CDR3nt: TGTGCCAGCAGTTGGGGACAGCCCTACGCTGAAGCTTTCTTT
v_gene: TRBV27
d_gene: TRBD1
abundance: -
j_gene: TRBJ1-1

CDR3aa: CASSPNLRGTEAFF
CDR3nt: TGTGCCAGCAGTCCAAACCTCAGGGGCACTGAAGCTTTCTTT
v_gene: TRBV12-3/TRBV12-4
d_gene: -
abundance: -
j_gene: TRBJ1-1

CDR3aa: CATSRSPAGEITDTQYF
CDR3nt: TGTGCCACCAGCAGGTCCCCAGCGGGAGAGATCACAGATACGCAGTATTTT
v_gene: TRBV15
d_gene: TRBD2
abundance: few
j_gene: TRBJ2-3

CDR3aa: CASSWSGTTYNEQFF
CDR3nt: TGCGCCAGCAGCTGGTCTGGAACTACCTACAATGAGCAGTTCTTC
v_gene: TRBV5-1
d_gene: -
abundance: few
j_gene: TRBJ2-1

CDR3aa: CASSPRLWVTDTQYF
CDR3nt: TGTGCCAGCAGTCCGCGGTTGTGGGTCACAGATACGCAGTATTTT
v_gene: TRBV27
d_gene: -
abundance: few
j_gene: TRBJ2-3

CDR3aa: CASSYKVIDSSYEQYF
CDR3nt: TGTGCCAGCAGTTATAAGGTCATAGACAGCTCCTACGAGCAGTACTTC
v_gene: TRBV6-6
d_gene: -
abundance: few
j_gene: TRBJ2-7

CDR3aa: CASSKSTGELFF
CDR3nt: TGTGCCAGCAGTAAGAGCACCGGGGAGCTGTTTTTT
v_gene: TRBV6-1
d_gene: -
abundance: few
j_gene: TRBJ2-2

CDR3aa: CASSGDRRETQYF
CDR3nt: TGTGCCAGCAGCGGGGACAGGCGAGAGACCCAGTACTTC
v_gene: TRBV7-2
d_gene: TRBD1
abundance: few
j_gene: TRBJ2-5

CDR3aa: CSALSPSSYEQYF
CDR3nt: TGCAGCGCTTTGTCCCCGAGCTCCTACGAGCAGTACTTC
v_gene: TRBV29-1
d_gene: -
abundance: -
j_gene: TRBJ2-7

CDR3aa: CASQTRTGTEAFF
CDR3nt: TGTGCCAGCCAGACCCGGACGGGGACTGAAGCTTTCTTT
v_gene: TRBV25-1
d_gene: -
abundance: few
j_gene: TRBJ1-1

CDR3aa: CASSQVHHSNYGYTF
CDR3nt: TGTGCCAGCAGCCAAGTACATCATTCTAACTATGGCTACACCTTC
v_gene: TRBV14
d_gene: -
abundance: -
j_gene: TRBJ1-2

CDR3aa: CASSTNSGGQETQYF
CDR3nt: TGTGCCAGCAGCACAAATAGCGGGGGGCAAGAGACCCAGTACTTC
v_gene: TRBV7-9
d_gene: TRBD2
abundance: -
j_gene: TRBJ2-5

CDR3aa: CASSSGTGENEQYF
CDR3nt: TGCGCCAGCAGCTCTGGGACAGGGGAAAACGAGCAGTACTTC
v_gene: TRBV5-1
d_gene: TRBD1
abundance: few
j_gene: TRBJ2-7